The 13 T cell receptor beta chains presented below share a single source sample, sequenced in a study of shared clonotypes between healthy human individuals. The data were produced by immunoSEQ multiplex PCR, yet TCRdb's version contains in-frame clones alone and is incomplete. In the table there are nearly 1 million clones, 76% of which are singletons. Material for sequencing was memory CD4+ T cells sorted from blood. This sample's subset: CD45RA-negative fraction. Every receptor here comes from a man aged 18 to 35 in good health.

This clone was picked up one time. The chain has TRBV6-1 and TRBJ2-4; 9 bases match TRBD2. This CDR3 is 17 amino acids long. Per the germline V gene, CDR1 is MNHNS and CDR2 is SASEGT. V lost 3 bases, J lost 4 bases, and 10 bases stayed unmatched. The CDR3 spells CASSESVASGVKNIQYF. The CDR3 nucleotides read TGTGCCAGCAGTGAGTCGGTGGCTAGCGGGGTTAAAAACATTCAGTACTTC.

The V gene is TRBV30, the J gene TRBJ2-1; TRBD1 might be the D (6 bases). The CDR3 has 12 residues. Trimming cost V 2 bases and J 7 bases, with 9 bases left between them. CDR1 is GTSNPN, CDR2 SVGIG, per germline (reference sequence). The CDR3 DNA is TGTGCCTGGAGTACCCAGGGGAATGAGCAGTTCTTC. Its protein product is CAWSTQGNEQFF. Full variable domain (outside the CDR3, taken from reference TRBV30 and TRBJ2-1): SQTIHQWPATLVQPVGSPLSLECTVEGTSNPNLYWYRQAAGRGLQLLFYSVGIGQISSEVPQNLSASRPQDRQFILSSKKLLLSDSGFYLCAWSTQGNEQFFGPGTRLTVL.

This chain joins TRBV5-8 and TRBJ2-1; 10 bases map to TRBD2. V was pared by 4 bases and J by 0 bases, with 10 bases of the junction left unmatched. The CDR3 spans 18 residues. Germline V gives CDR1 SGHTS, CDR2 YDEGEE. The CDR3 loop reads CASSPLAGAPSSYNEQFF. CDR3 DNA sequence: TGTGCCAGCAGCCCCCTAGCGGGAGCCCCGAGCTCCTACAATGAGCAGTTCTTC. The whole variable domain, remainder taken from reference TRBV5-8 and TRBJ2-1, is EAGVTQSPTHLIKTRGQQATLRCSPISGHTSVYWYQQALGLGLQFLLWYDEGEERNRGNFPPRFSGRQFPNYSSELNVNALELEDSALYLCASSPLAGAPSSYNEQFFGPGTRLTVL.

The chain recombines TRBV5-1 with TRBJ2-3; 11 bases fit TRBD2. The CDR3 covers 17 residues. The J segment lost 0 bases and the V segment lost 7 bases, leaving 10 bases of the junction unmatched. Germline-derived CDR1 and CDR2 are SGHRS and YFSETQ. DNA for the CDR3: TGCGCCAGCTTCCCGTCTAGCGGGGGGCACAGCACAGATACGCAGTATTTT. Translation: CASFPSSGGHSTDTQYF.

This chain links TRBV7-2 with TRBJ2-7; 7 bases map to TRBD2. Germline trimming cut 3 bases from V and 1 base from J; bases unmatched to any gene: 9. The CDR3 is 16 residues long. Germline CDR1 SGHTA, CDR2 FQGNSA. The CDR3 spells CASSLSLAGPSYEQYF. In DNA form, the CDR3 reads TGTGCCAGCAGCTTGTCCTTAGCGGGCCCATCCTACGAGCAGTACTTC.

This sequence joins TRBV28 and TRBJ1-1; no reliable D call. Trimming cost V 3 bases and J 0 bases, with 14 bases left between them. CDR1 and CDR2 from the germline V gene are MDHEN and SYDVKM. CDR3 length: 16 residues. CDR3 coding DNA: TGTGCCAGCAGTTTCCTAATGACAAGGATGAACACTGAAGCTTTCTTT. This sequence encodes CASSFLMTRMNTEAFF.

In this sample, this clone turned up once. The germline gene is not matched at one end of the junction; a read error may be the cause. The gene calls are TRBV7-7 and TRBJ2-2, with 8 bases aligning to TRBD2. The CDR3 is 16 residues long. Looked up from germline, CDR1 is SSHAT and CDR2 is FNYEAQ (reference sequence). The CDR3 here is CASSSTSGYNTGELFF. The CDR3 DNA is TGTGCTAGCAGCTCTACTAGCGGATATAACACCGGGGAGCTGTTTTTT.

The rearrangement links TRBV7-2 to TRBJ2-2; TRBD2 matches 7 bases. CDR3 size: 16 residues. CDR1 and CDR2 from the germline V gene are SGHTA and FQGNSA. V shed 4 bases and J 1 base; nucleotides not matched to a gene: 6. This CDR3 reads CASSSKGGGNTGELFF. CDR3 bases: TGTGCCAGCAGCTCCAAGGGCGGGGGGAACACCGGGGAGCTGTTTTTT.

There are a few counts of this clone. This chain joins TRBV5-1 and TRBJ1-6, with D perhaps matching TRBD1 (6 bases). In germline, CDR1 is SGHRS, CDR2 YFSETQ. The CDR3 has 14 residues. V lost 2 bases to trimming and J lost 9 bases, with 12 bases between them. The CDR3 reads CASSLQGQASPLHF. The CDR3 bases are TGCGCCAGCAGCTTACAGGGCCAGGCTTCACCCCTCCACTTT.

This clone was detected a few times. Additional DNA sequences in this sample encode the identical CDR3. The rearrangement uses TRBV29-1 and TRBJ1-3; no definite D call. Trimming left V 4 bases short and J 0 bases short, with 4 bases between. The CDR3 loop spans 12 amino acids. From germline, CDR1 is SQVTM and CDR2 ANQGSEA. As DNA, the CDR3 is TGCAGCGTTGTAAGCTCTGGAAACACCATATATTTT. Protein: CSVVSSGNTIYF.

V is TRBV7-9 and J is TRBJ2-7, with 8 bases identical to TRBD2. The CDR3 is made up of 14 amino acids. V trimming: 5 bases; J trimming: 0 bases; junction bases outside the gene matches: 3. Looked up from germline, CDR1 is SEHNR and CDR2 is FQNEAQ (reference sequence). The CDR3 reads CASSVTSVSYEQYF. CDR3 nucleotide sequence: TGTGCCAGCAGCGTGACTAGCGTCTCCTACGAGCAGTACTTC.

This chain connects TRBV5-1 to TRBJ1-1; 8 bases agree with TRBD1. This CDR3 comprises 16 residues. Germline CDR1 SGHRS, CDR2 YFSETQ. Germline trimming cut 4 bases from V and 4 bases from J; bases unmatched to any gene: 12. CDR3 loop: CASSRYPQGESTEAFF. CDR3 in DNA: TGCGCCAGCAGCAGATATCCACAGGGGGAGAGCACTGAAGCTTTCTTT. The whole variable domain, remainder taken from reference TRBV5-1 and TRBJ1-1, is KAGVTQTPRYLIKTRGQQVTLSCSPISGHRSVSWYQQTPGQGLQFLFEYFSETQRNKGNFPGRFSGRQFSNSRSEMNVSTLELGDSALYLCASSRYPQGESTEAFFGQGTRLTVV.

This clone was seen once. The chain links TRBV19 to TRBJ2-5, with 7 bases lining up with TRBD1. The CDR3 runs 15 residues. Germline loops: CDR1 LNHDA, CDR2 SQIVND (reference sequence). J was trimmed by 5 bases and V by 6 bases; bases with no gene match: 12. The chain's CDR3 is CASSHIRGQGETQYF. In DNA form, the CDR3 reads TGTGCCAGTAGCCATATAAGGGGGCAGGGGGAGACCCAGTACTTC.